The 11 T cell receptor beta chains in this list originate from one sample, sequenced in a study of blood T cell repertoires in COVID-19. Profiling relied on immunoSEQ multiplex PCR, and the TCRdb table lists in-frame clones only, not all of them. Of around 180,000 clones in the sample, around 90% were seen once. The sequencing sample was made of peripheral blood. All receptors come from a man aged 55 to 69 with acute or convalescent COVID-19.

The V gene is TRBV19, the J gene TRBJ1-5; D is perhaps TRBD1 (6 bases). The CDR3 has 15 residues. Trimming removed 7 bases at V and 1 base at J, with 14 bases between. The germline V gene encodes CDR1 LNHDA and CDR2 SQIVND (reference sequence). CDR3 sequence reads: CASNLPGASNQPQHF. The DNA for the CDR3 is TGTGCCAGTAACCTCCCAGGGGCGAGCAATCAGCCCCAGCATTTT.

This sequence joins TRBV28 and TRBJ2-7; 9 positions agree with TRBD1. The germline CDR1 and CDR2 sequences are MDHEN and SYDVKM. This CDR3 region has 16 residues. J lost 6 bases, V lost 6 bases, and 15 bases had no gene match. The CDR3: CASSPGGQGGGLEQYF. The CDR3 DNA follows: TGTGCCAGCAGCCCCGGGGGACAGGGTGGGGGCCTCGAGCAGTACTTC.

This chain connects TRBV4-1 to TRBJ1-5, with D possibly TRBD1 on 5 matching bases. CDR1 and CDR2 from the germline V gene are MGHRA and YSYEKL. This CDR3 spans 15 amino acids. Trimming stripped 1 base from V and 4 bases from J, with 11 bases between. CDR3 in amino acids: CASSQVTGGNQPQHF. The CDR3 region has the DNA TGCGCCAGCAGCCAAGTGACCGGGGGAAATCAGCCCCAGCATTTT.

The chain combines TRBV4-1 with TRBJ1-2, with D uncertain. Germline assignment: CDR1 MGHRA and CDR2 YSYEKL. The CDR3 consists of 16 residues. Deletions cut 1 base from V and 2 bases from J, with 14 bases between. The CDR3 protein is CASSQGGHAKNYGYTF. The CDR3 DNA reads TGCGCCAGCAGCCAAGGTGGGCACGCGAAGAACTATGGCTACACCTTC.

The chain links TRBV12-3 or TRBV12-4 to TRBJ2-5; D unclear. V lost 5 bases and J lost 5, with 6 bases in between. The CDR3 contains 11 residues. In DNA, the CDR3 is TGTGCCAGCAGTCGTCGGGAGACCCAGTACTTC. This sequence encodes CASSRRETQYF.

This clone was detected only once. The genes are TRBV11-3 and TRBJ1-4; a possible D gene is TRBD1 (5 bases). V lost 3 bases and J lost 3, with 11 bases in between. The CDR3 is 15 residues long. The germline V gene encodes CDR1 SGHNT and CDR2 YENEEA. The CDR3 is CASSFSRVSNEKLFF. The CDR3 DNA reads TGTGCCAGCAGCTTCTCCAGGGTCTCTAATGAAAAACTGTTTTTT.

This clone was observed a handful of times. The rearrangement links TRBV3-1 (or the pseudogene TRBV3-2) to TRBJ1-1; no reliable D call. The V gene lost 4 bases and the J gene lost 1 base, with 7 bases spanning the gap. CDR1 is LGHDT, CDR2 YNNKEL, per germline (reference sequence). This CDR3 is 13 amino acids long. CDR3 nucleotide sequence: TGTGCCAGCAGCCGTCGACAGAACACTGAAGCTTTCTTT. Its protein is CASSRRQNTEAFF.

This clone was picked up one time. This chain links TRBV19 with TRBJ2-1; 9 nucleotides agree with TRBD2. This CDR3 has 16 amino acids. The V segment lost 4 bases and the J segment 7 bases; nucleotides outside the gene matches: 11. The V gene's germline CDR1 is LNHDA and CDR2 SQIVND (reference sequence). As DNA, the CDR3 is TGTGCCAGTAGTAAAACCGCGGGGGGGCCGGCGAATGAGCAGTTCTTC. It translates to CASSKTAGGPANEQFF. The entire variable domain, with the rest obtained from reference TRBV19 and TRBJ2-1, is as follows: DGGITQSPKYLFRKEGQNVTLSCEQNLNHDAMYWYRQDPGQGLRLIYYSQIVNDFQKGDIAEGYSVSREKKESFPLTVTSAQKNPTAFYLCASSKTAGGPANEQFFGPGTRLTVL.

J is TRBJ2-7 and V is TRBV23-1; a possible D gene is TRBD1 (6 bases). TRBV23-1 has ORF status, its function being uncertain. V was cut by 4 bases and J by 5 bases, with 12 bases left in between. CDR3 length: 13 amino acids. CDR3 sequence: CASSLNRENEQYF. The CDR3 bases are TGCGCCAGCAGTCTTAACAGGGAAAACGAGCAGTACTTC.

V usage is TRBV24-1 and J usage is TRBJ1-2; D is undetermined. This CDR3 comprises 12 residues. Germline-derived CDR1 and CDR2 are KGHDR and SFDVKD. Trimming shortened V by 3 bases and J by 6 bases, and 7 bases separated the two germline ends. This CDR3 reads CATSDETHGYTF. The CDR3 bases are TGTGCCACCAGTGATGAGACACATGGCTACACCTTC.

This chain uses TRBV18 with TRBJ2-5; D gene uncertain. Germline V gene lookup returns CDR1 KGHSH and CDR2 LQKENI. V lost 6 bases and J lost 0, with 14 bases in between. This CDR3 comprises 15 residues. As DNA, the CDR3 is TGTGCCAGCTCCCCCGGAGAGTCTTACCAAGAGACCCAGTACTTC. The encoded protein is CASSPGESYQETQYF.